The sequence of this TCR beta chain was determined in a study of T cell repertoires in cytomegalovirus infection. The wider study: Signatures in public TCR beta sequences pointed to both CMV infection and matching HLA type. Study-wide results and limits: Identification of carriers of CMV plus the relevant HLA was achieved through cumulative public TCR beta family frequency.

This clonotype was recorded a few times. The antigen is not known. The CDR3 consists of 15 residues. Germline V gene lookup returns CDR1 LNHNV and CDR2 YYDKDF (reference sequence). The germline V and J ends were trimmed by 0 bases and 7 bases, with 10 bases remaining between them. MiXCR was run by TCRdb on the reads, yielding one entry per CDR3 protein. Of about 300,000 distinct CDR3 sequences listed, 8% to 10% are singletons. The sequence was obtained from a human donor in good health (CMV status not recorded). Some clones in this sample may be carry-over from other donors' samples. The sample comprised PBMCs. This chain joins TRBV15 and TRBJ1-6; no clear D gene. CDR3 amino acids: CATSRDRSGNSPLHF. The CDR3 coding sequence is TGTGCCACCAGCAGAGATCGGTCTGGCAATTCACCCCTCCACTTT.